Listed below are T cell receptor beta chains from one sample, sequenced in a study of T cells expressing NK-cell markers. For each CDR3 protein, TCRdb gives one entry from its re-call of the 5' RACE reads, without DNA. The sample is made up of about 260,000 distinct CDR3 sequences, and the top ten hold approximately 0.39% of it. The specimen was blood T cells: a sorted CD56 or NKG2C T cell subset, CD4+ or CD8+ T cells, or bulk PBMC T cells (not recorded which). The receptor set was obtained from a man between 18 and 35 years old in good health. CDR3s include the opening cysteine and the closing phenylalanine or tryptophan. Fields, in order: V gene, J gene, CDR3 protein.

TRBV24-1,TRBJ2-3,CATSDGDRGSADTQYF
TRBV29-1,TRBJ2-1,CSGGTSGSPYNEQFF
TRBV6-2/TRBV6-3,TRBJ1-4,CASSAGQAFGATNEKLFF
TRBV12-3/TRBV12-4,TRBJ1-2,CASSSYQQATLTNYGYTF
TRBV18,TRBJ2-5,CASSPTSKETQYF
TRBV5-1,TRBJ2-5,CASSSGDRSGETQYF
TRBV4-3,TRBJ2-2,CASSPHEGELFF
TRBV4-2,TRBJ2-1,CASSQEKLGSRRPQQFF
TRBV29-1,TRBJ1-1,CSAGQVNTEAFF
TRBV12-3/TRBV12-4,TRBJ1-2,CASSYRALANYGYTF
TRBV12-3/TRBV12-4,TRBJ1-5,CASTHQGRVDTQHF
TRBV6-2/TRBV6-3,TRBJ2-7,CASAPGTVYNEQYF
TRBV20-1,TRBJ2-1,CSARVSRREGLWGEQFF
TRBV27,TRBJ2-1,CASSPYGLEGNEQFF
TRBV9,TRBJ2-1,CASSVARGPINEQFF
TRBV5-1,TRBJ1-4,CASSLERVGEKLFF
TRBV2,TRBJ2-1,CASTKGLAGALGEQFF
TRBV12-3/TRBV12-4,TRBJ1-2,CASSPGQRPFYGYTF
TRBV12-3/TRBV12-4,TRBJ2-7,CASSPFTYEQYF
TRBV7-2,TRBJ1-5,CASSVTGQGHQPQHF
TRBV10-3,TRBJ2-5,CATQLQETQYF
TRBV28,TRBJ1-1,CASYTSFRNTEAFF
TRBV30,TRBJ1-3,CAWNQGIAGNTIYF
TRBV29-1,TRBJ2-3,CSVHMGPPKGDTQYF
TRBV20-1,TRBJ2-7,CSSGQRQGLYEQYF
TRBV5-1,TRBJ2-1,CASSLGPGRVHEQFF
TRBV4-3,TRBJ1-3,CASSQDWAHGNTIYF
TRBV12-3/TRBV12-4,TRBJ2-2,CASSRVLLAGLTGQTGELFF
TRBV4-2,TRBJ2-1,CASSQSRASVDNEQFF
TRBV3-1,TRBJ2-4,CASSQRQEMSKNIQYF
TRBV12-5,TRBJ2-1,CASGSVTSRWRGSYNEQFF
TRBV12-3/TRBV12-4,TRBJ2-2,CASSPRDIFTGELFF
TRBV10-3,TRBJ2-4,CAISKGGPGLAKNIQYF
TRBV28,TRBJ2-2,CASSSKDRMVKLFF
TRBV6-2/TRBV6-3,TRBJ2-5,CASSSRAAKSPQYF
TRBV6-1,TRBJ1-5,CASSVLAGFNQPQHF
TRBV3-1,TRBJ2-7,CASSQEAVSYEQYF
TRBV11-2,TRBJ2-3,CASSPRTGAGDTQYF
TRBV6-5,TRBJ2-1,CASSYSLSGGLAGEQFF
TRBV24-1,TRBJ2-1,CATRGAGASYNEQFF